The clone carrying this T cell receptor beta chain has a single count. Its antigen remains unidentified. Time point meaning: blood 2 weeks post-SBRT. Treatment: 15 Gy SBRT to primary tumor, nephrectomy 4 weeks later. The patient's renal cell carcinoma had clear cell pathology. The data were produced by immunoSEQ multiplex PCR, yet TCRdb's version contains in-frame clones alone and is incomplete. This table has 150,000 to 160,000 clones, roughly 89% appearing once. The sample comes from a study of radiation and T cells in renal cell carcinoma. The germline V gene has CDR1 SQVTM and CDR2 ANQGSEA. The CDR3 extends over 14 amino acids. Trimming cost V 6 bases and J 9 bases; bases outside gene matches: 14. General study points: In blood, top tumor clones expanded by 2 weeks, shrinking by 4.

The rearrangement joins TRBV29-1 to TRBJ2-1, with 7 bases lining up with TRBD1. Here the sequenced sample was blood, taken from a patient whose treatment included radiotherapy and nephrectomy. The sequence was obtained from a woman in her forties or fifties with renal cell carcinoma. The CDR3 coding sequence is TGCAGCGTCTCCGGGACAGCCCAATACCGTGAGCAGTTCTTC. Translation: CSVSGTAQYREQFF.